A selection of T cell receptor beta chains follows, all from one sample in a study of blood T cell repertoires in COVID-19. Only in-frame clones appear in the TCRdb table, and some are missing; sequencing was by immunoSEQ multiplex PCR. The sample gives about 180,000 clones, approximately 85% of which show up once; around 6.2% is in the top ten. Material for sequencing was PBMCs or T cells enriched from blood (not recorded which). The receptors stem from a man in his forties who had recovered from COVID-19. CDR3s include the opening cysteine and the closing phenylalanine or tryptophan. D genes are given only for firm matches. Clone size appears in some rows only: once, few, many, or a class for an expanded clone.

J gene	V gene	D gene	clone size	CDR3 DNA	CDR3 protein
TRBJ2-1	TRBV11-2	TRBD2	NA	TGTGCCAGCAGCTTAGACCGCGGGGGGGCCTACAATGAGCAGTTCTTC	CASSLDRGGAYNEQFF
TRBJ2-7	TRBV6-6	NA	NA	TGTGCCAGCAGTGACAGGACCTCCTCCTACGAGCAGTACTTC	CASSDRTSSYEQYF
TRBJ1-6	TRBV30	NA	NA	TGTGCCTGGAGTGTCCATGACGGGCGGAGGTCACCCCTCCACTTT	CAWSVHDGRRSPLHF
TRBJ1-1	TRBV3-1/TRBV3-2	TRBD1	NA	TGTGCCAGCAGCCAAGTACAGGGGGCGCCTATGAACACTGAAGCTTTCTTT	CASSQVQGAPMNTEAFF
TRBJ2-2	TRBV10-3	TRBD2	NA	TGTGCCATCAGTGTTTCGGGGGGACGGGTAACCGGGGAGCTGTTTTTT	CAISVSGGRVTGELFF
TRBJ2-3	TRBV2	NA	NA	TGTGCCAGCGGCCAAATAACAGATACGCAGTATTTT	CASGQITDTQYF
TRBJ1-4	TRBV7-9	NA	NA	TGTGCCAGCAGCTTGTTTGGGCTTGGGAATGAAAAACTGTTTTTT	CASSLFGLGNEKLFF
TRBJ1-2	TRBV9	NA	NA	TGTGCCAGCAGCGCAGCTCCATCCGGGTGGTCGGGAGGCTACACCTTC	CASSAAPSGWSGGYTF
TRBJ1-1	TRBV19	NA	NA	TGTGCCAGTAGTATAGGCGCGCGGGCGGGGAACACTGAAGCTTTCTTT	CASSIGARAGNTEAFF
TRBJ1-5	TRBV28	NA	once	TGTGCCAGCAACTACCAACTATTACAGGGAGGGAATAGCAATCAGCCCCAGCATTTT	CASNYQLLQGGNSNQPQHF
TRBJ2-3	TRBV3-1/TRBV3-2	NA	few	TGTGCCAGCAGCCAAGATGAGGGTCATACGCAGTATTTT	CASSQDEGHTQYF
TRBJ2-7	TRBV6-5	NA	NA	TGTGCCAGCAGTCCTTACAGGGTTTTGAACCACGAGCAGTACTTC	CASSPYRVLNHEQYF
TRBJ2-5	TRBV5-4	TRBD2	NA	TGTGCCAGCAGCTCTCTAGCGGGAGGTCCAGAGACCCAGTACTTC	CASSSLAGGPETQYF
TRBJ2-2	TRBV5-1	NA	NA	TGCGCCAGCACCCCGACAGGACCAACGGGGGAGCTGTTTTTT	CASTPTGPTGELFF
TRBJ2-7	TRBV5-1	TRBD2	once	TGCGCCAGCAGCTTTGGCGGGAGCTCCTACGAGCAGTACTTC	CASSFGGSSYEQYF
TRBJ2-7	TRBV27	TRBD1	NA	TGTGCCAGCAGCCTCTTAGGGGGCTCCGAGCAGTACTTC	CASSLLGGSEQYF
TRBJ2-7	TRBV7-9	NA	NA	TGTGCCAGCAGCTTCGAGGTTTACGAGCAGTACTTC	CASSFEVYEQYF
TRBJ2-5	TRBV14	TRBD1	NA	TGTGCCAGCAGCCAAATACAGGGGGCAGGAGGAGAGACCCAGTACTTC	CASSQIQGAGGETQYF
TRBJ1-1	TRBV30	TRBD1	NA	TGTGCCTGGAGTATTAGGGGGCAAGTGAACACTGAAGCTTTCTTT	CAWSIRGQVNTEAFF
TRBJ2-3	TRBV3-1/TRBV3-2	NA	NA	TGTGCCAGCAGCCAGGGCTCCCTTGAGTATTTT	CASSQGSLEYF